Shown below are 32 T cell receptor beta chains from a single sample sequenced in a study of control samples from healthy donors and cancer patients. Data came from immunoSEQ multiplex PCR; TCRdb stores just in-frame clones and leaves some out. The table includes 120,000 or so clones, approximately 89% detected once. The sequencing input was blood. Source of these receptors: a young woman in good health.

Only a few counts were recorded for this clone. The genes are TRBV7-9 and TRBJ2-7; the D is unclear. Trimming took off 2 bases at V and 2 bases at J, with 10 bases between the two ends. The germline gives CDR1 SEHNR, CDR2 FQNEAQ (reference sequence). CDR3 size: 14 residues. The CDR3 DNA is TGTGCCAGCAGCTTACAATCTGGAGCCTACGAGCAGTACTTC. Translating it yields CASSLQSGAYEQYF. Variable domain in full (rest from reference TRBV7-9 and TRBJ2-7): DTGVSQNPRHKITKRGQNVTFRCDPISEHNRLYWYRQTLGQGPEFLTYFQNEAQLEKSRLLSDRFSAERPKGSFSTLEIQRTEQGDSAMYLCASSLQSGAYEQYFGPGTRLTVT.

This clone was seen only a few times. The chain employs TRBV28 and TRBJ2-7; tentatively, D is TRBD1 or TRBD2 (6 bases each). Germline V gene lookup returns CDR1 MDHEN and CDR2 SYDVKM. The CDR3 extends over 14 amino acids. Trimming cost V 8 bases and J 4 bases, with 18 bases left between them. The CDR3 region is CASWGVGGAYEQYF. Written as DNA, the CDR3 is TGTGCCAGCTGGGGGGTCGGGGGCGCGTACGAGCAGTACTTC.

This clone was detected only a few times. CDR3 amino acids: CASTVREASNQPQHF. The DNA for the CDR3 is TGTGCCAGCACAGTCAGGGAGGCGAGCAATCAGCCCCAGCATTTT. This chain uses TRBV2 with TRBJ1-5; a possible D gene is TRBD1 (5 bases). This CDR3 spans 15 amino acids. Germline V gene lookup returns CDR1 SNHLY and CDR2 FYNNEI. V lost 7 bases, J lost 1 base, and 14 bases lay in between.

This chain joins TRBV7-8 and TRBJ2-7, with D possibly TRBD1 on 5 matching bases. V was cut by 5 bases and J by 6 bases, with 14 bases left in between. This CDR3 contains 13 residues. Germline loops: CDR1 SGHVS, CDR2 FQNEAQ. The CDR3 region is CASSPVIRAEQYF. The CDR3 coding sequence is TGTGCCAGCAGCCCAGTTATCAGGGCCGAGCAGTACTTC. The full variable domain, completed using reference TRBV7-8 and TRBJ2-7, is GAGVSQSPRYKVAKRGQDVALRCDPISGHVSLFWYQQALGQGPEFLTYFQNEAQLDKSGLPSDRFFAERPEGSVSTLKIQRTQQEDSAVYLCASSPVIRAEQYFGPGTRLTVT.

The chain employs TRBV11-2 and TRBJ2-4; D may correspond to TRBD1 or TRBD2 (5 bases each). V dropped 4 bases and J dropped 16 bases, with 14 bases sitting between them. Germline CDR1 is SGHAT and CDR2 is FQNNGV. The CDR3 length is 11 residues. The CDR3 sequence: CASSSGAGTYF. The CDR3 DNA sequence: TGTGCCAGCAGCTCCGGTGCAGGGACCTACTTC.

The V gene is TRBV28, the J gene TRBJ2-3; the D call may be TRBD1 or TRBD2 (7 bases each). Trimming cost V 6 bases and J 6 bases, with 16 bases left between them. The CDR3 runs to 14 residues. Per the germline V gene, CDR1 is MDHEN and CDR2 is SYDVKM. CDR3 sequence: CASSLQGRGDTQYF. The CDR3 nucleotides are TGTGCCAGCAGCTTACAGGGGAGGGGGGATACGCAGTATTTT.

In its sample, this clone was seen a few times. This chain links TRBV27 with TRBJ2-6; D not certain. CDR3 length: 16 residues. CDR1 is MNHEY and CDR2 is SMNVEV in the germline V gene (reference sequence). Trimming left V 3 bases short and J 1 base short, with 10 bases between. CDR3 coding DNA: TGTGCCAGCAGTTTTACCAGGCCGTCTGGGGCCAACGTCCTGACTTTC. Translation: CASSFTRPSGANVLTF.

This clone showed up just once. The V call is TRBV7-9, the J call TRBJ2-1, with D perhaps matching TRBD2 (5 bases). CDR1 is SEHNR and CDR2 is FQNEAQ in the germline V gene (reference sequence). Trimming took 3 bases from V and 3 from J, leaving 9 bases between them. CDR3 length equals 14 residues. CDR3: CASSFSGNYNEQFF. The CDR3, as DNA: TGTGCCAGCAGCTTCAGCGGAAACTACAATGAGCAGTTCTTC.

CDR3 in DNA: TGTGCCAGCAGCCGGGGTTCTGGGGACAGTAAAGCTTTCTTT. Protein: CASSRGSGDSKAFF. The chain is built from TRBV7-9 and TRBJ1-1; 7 bases match TRBD1. V was clipped by 5 bases and J by 9 bases; unmatched bases: 12. This CDR3 contains 14 residues. CDR1 and CDR2 from the germline V gene are SEHNR and FQNEAQ (reference sequence).

This clone has just one count. This chain joins TRBV29-1 and TRBJ1-1, with D possibly being TRBD1 (6 bases). The CDR3 contains 14 residues. Germline CDR1 SQVTM, CDR2 ANQGSEA. Trimming stripped 4 bases from V and 2 bases from J, with 14 bases between. The DNA of the CDR3 is TGCAGCGTTGTGGCGGGGACAACAAACACTGAAGCTTTCTTT. It translates to CSVVAGTTNTEAFF.

This chain joins TRBV7-6 and TRBJ1-4; weak D call: TRBD1 (5 bases). Germline V gene lookup returns CDR1 SGHVS and CDR2 FNYEAQ. The V end was cut by 2 bases, the J end by 10 bases, with 20 bases between. The CDR3 loop spans 16 amino acids. This chain's CDR3 is CASSLMEGTRVGKLFF. The CDR3 DNA is TGTGCCAGCAGCTTAATGGAGGGGACCCGCGTTGGAAAACTGTTTTTT. The complete variable domain, with remaining parts taken from reference TRBV7-6 and TRBJ1-4, reads GAGVSQSPRYKVTKRGQDVALRCDPISGHVSLYWYRQALGQGPEFLTYFNYEAQQDKSGLPNDRFSAERPEGSISTLTIQRTEQRDSAMYRCASSLMEGTRVGKLFFGSGTQLSVL.

The chain recombines TRBV19 with TRBJ2-2, with D perhaps matching TRBD2 (5 bases). Per germline, CDR1 LNHDA and CDR2 SQIVND (reference sequence). V was cut by 6 bases and J by 5 bases, with 16 bases left in between. The CDR3 sequence is 15 residues long. The CDR3 coding sequence is TGTGCCAGTAGGAGAAATGTCGGGGAGACCGGGGAGCTGTTTTTT. This codes for CASRRNVGETGELFF.

The chain is built from TRBV2 and TRBJ2-5, with 11 bases lining up with TRBD2. V was pared by 8 bases and J by 4 bases, with 3 bases of the junction left unmatched. This CDR3 has 13 amino acids. Looked up from germline, CDR1 is SNHLY and CDR2 is FYNNEI. The DNA of the CDR3 is TGTGCCAGCGTAGCGGGAGGGCGAGAGACCCAGTACTTC. Residues: CASVAGGRETQYF.

The chain is built from TRBV28 and TRBJ1-2; TRBD1 matches at 9 bases. This CDR3 contains 13 residues. V lost 8 bases to trimming and J lost 4 bases; unmatched junction nucleotides: 5. Germline CDR1 reads MDHEN; CDR2 reads SYDVKM. The CDR3 region has the DNA TGTGCCAGCGGGACAGGGAGCGCCTATGGCTACACCTTC. It translates to CASGTGSAYGYTF.

The gene calls are TRBV15 and TRBJ2-7; 7 nucleotides line up with TRBD2. The CDR3 sequence is 14 residues long. Germline loops: CDR1 LNHNV, CDR2 YYDKDF (reference sequence). V was pared by 5 bases and J by 2 bases, with 6 bases of the junction left unmatched. Here the CDR3 reads CATSGGGRTYEQYF. The CDR3 DNA follows: TGTGCCACCAGCGGGGGGGGGAGGACCTACGAGCAGTACTTC.

Turning to this clone: The identical CDR3 is also encoded by other nucleotide sequences in the sample. The chain links TRBV7-9 to TRBJ1-4, with 7 bases that match TRBD1. CDR1 is SEHNR, CDR2 FQNEAQ, per germline (reference sequence). The trim removed 5 bases at V and 8 bases at J, leaving 14 bases unmatched. The CDR3 runs to 16 residues. DNA of the CDR3: TGTGCCAGCAGCGCTGGGACAGCAGGGGGGCGGGAAAAACTGTTTTTT. It codes for CASSAGTAGGREKLFF.

V gene TRBV28 combines with J gene TRBJ2-3; TRBD1 matches 9 bases. The V gene's germline CDR1 is MDHEN and CDR2 SYDVKM. Germline trimming cut 3 bases from V and 0 bases from J; bases unmatched to any gene: 16. The CDR3 spans 20 residues. The CDR3 DNA sequence: TGTGCCAGCAGTTTTCCCCGCATTCTCGGGACAGGGACTAGCACAGATACGCAGTATTTT. It codes for CASSFPRILGTGTSTDTQYF.

V gene TRBV7-3 combines with J gene TRBJ2-1, with 7 positions matching TRBD2. The V gene end was trimmed by 3 bases and the J gene end by 6 bases; junction bases not matched to a gene: 8. The CDR3 sequence is 15 residues long. CDR1 is SGHTA, CDR2 FQGTGA, per germline. The chain's CDR3 is CASSFRGVPFNEQFF. The CDR3 region has the DNA TGTGCCAGCAGCTTCCGGGGGGTTCCCTTCAATGAGCAGTTCTTC.

The genes are TRBV15 and TRBJ1-5; D remains ambiguous. This CDR3 spans 13 amino acids. Germline V gene sequence: CDR1 LNHNV, CDR2 YYDKDF (reference sequence). V was clipped by 0 bases and J by 1 base, with 1 base between them. The CDR3, as DNA: TGTGCCACCAGCAGAGAAAGCAATCAGCCCCAGCATTTT. It codes for CATSRESNQPQHF.

This sequence joins TRBV9 and TRBJ1-2; D is uncertain. Per the germline V gene, CDR1 is SGDLS and CDR2 is YYNGEE. The ends were cut back, 2 bases at V and 9 bases at J, with 8 bases in the middle. This CDR3 has 11 residues. Here the CDR3 reads CASSVLDRYTF. The CDR3, as DNA: TGTGCCAGCAGCGTCCTCGACCGCTACACCTTC.

This chain joins TRBV12-5 and TRBJ1-1; unclear D gene. CDR3 size: 11 residues. Germline V gene lookup returns CDR1 LGHNT and CDR2 FRNRAP. The V gene lost 6 bases and the J gene lost 8 bases, with 10 bases spanning the gap. The CDR3 protein is CASGLTGEAFF. For the CDR3, the DNA is TGTGCTAGTGGACTGACGGGGGAAGCTTTCTTT.

The genes are TRBV5-5 and TRBJ2-3; D might be TRBD2 (5 bases). V was clipped by 3 bases and J by 5 bases, with 16 bases between them. This CDR3 contains 15 residues. CDR1 SGHKS and CDR2 YYEKEE come from the germline V gene (reference sequence). DNA for the CDR3: TGTGCCAGCAGCTCGGGCGGGCAGCGTAAAGATACGCAGTATTTT. Its protein product is CASSSGGQRKDTQYF.

This clone was observed a single time. The V gene is TRBV19, the J gene TRBJ2-7; D might be TRBD1 or TRBD2, each matching 6 bases. This CDR3 has 15 residues. Germline CDR1 and CDR2: LNHDA and SQIVND (reference sequence). Trimming left V 5 bases short and J 4 bases short, with 18 bases between. The CDR3 here is CASSPWLGGLYEQYF. In nucleotides, the CDR3 is TGTGCCAGTAGTCCCTGGTTGGGGGGCCTTTACGAGCAGTACTTC. The complete variable domain, with remaining parts taken from reference TRBV19 and TRBJ2-7, reads DGGITQSPKYLFRKEGQNVTLSCEQNLNHDAMYWYRQDPGQGLRLIYYSQIVNDFQKGDIAEGYSVSREKKESFPLTVTSAQKNPTAFYLCASSPWLGGLYEQYFGPGTRLTVT.

The V call is TRBV5-1, the J call TRBJ2-3; 8 nucleotides line up with TRBD1. CDR3 length: 16 amino acids. Trimming at V came to 6 bases and at J to 2 bases, leaving 11 bases not matched to a gene. Looked up from germline, CDR1 is SGHRS and CDR2 is YFSETQ. CDR3: CASTEQGVLHTDTQYF. In DNA, the CDR3 is TGCGCCAGCACAGAACAGGGGGTCCTTCACACAGATACGCAGTATTTT.

The chain couples TRBV7-9 to TRBJ2-7, with 9 bases aligning to TRBD1. Germline V gene lookup returns CDR1 SEHNR and CDR2 FQNEAQ (reference sequence). This CDR3 has 15 amino acids. V lost 2 bases and J lost 5; bases outside the gene matches: 7. The CDR3 nucleotides read TGTGCCAGCAGCTTAAATTCGGACAGGGGTCACGAGCAGTACTTC. Its translation: CASSLNSDRGHEQYF.

The rearrangement joins TRBV6-1 to TRBJ1-6; D is undetermined. V was cut by 3 bases and J by 7 bases, with 7 bases left in between. In germline, CDR1 is MNHNS, CDR2 SASEGT. The CDR3 consists of 13 residues. CDR3 nucleotide sequence: TGTGCCAGCAGTGAGGTAGCGAATTCACCCCTCCACTTT. Its protein is CASSEVANSPLHF.

The chain links TRBV19 to TRBJ2-2; 9 bases agree with TRBD2. The CDR3 consists of 20 residues. Germline assignment: CDR1 LNHDA and CDR2 SQIVND (reference sequence). With 6 bases clipped from V and 2 bases from J, the junction kept 19 bases outside the gene matches. CDR3 DNA: TGTGCCAGTAGCCTACCTGGCTCTATCCTAGCGGGACTTAACACCGGGGAGCTGTTTTTT. Translating it yields CASSLPGSILAGLNTGELFF. The full variable domain, rest sourced from reference TRBV19 and TRBJ2-2, is DGGITQSPKYLFRKEGQNVTLSCEQNLNHDAMYWYRQDPGQGLRLIYYSQIVNDFQKGDIAEGYSVSREKKESFPLTVTSAQKNPTAFYLCASSLPGSILAGLNTGELFFGEGSRLTVL.

This sequence joins TRBV24-1 and TRBJ2-3, with TRBD2 as a possible D gene (6 bases). The CDR3 loop spans 17 amino acids. Trimming removed 6 bases at V and 5 bases at J, with 23 bases between. Germline CDR1 and CDR2: KGHDR and SFDVKD. The CDR3 spells CATSPGGAGPAGDTQYF. The CDR3 region has the DNA TGTGCCACCAGTCCCGGCGGGGCGGGTCCCGCCGGAGATACGCAGTATTTT.

The gene calls are TRBV5-6 and TRBJ2-1; D gene uncertain. Germline V lookup: CDR1 SGHDT, CDR2 YYEEEE. V was trimmed by 0 bases and J by 0 bases, leaving 13 bases between them. This CDR3 region has 17 residues. CDR3 sequence (DNA): TGTGCCAGCAGCTTGGCCGTAAGGCTACCCTCCTACAATGAGCAGTTCTTC. Amino acid sequence: CASSLAVRLPSYNEQFF.

The genes are TRBV28 and TRBJ1-1; a weak D match, TRBD1 (6 bases). Germline CDR1 is MDHEN and CDR2 is SYDVKM. Trimming removed 2 bases at V and 8 bases at J, with 12 bases between. The CDR3 covers 13 residues. The CDR3 DNA sequence: TGTGCCAGCAGTTTAAGGGGGAGTGTGGAAGCTTTCTTT. Amino acids: CASSLRGSVEAFF.

This clone was detected only once. The chain links TRBV9 to TRBJ2-1, with D possibly TRBD1 on 6 matching bases. This CDR3 contains 12 residues. Germline CDR1 SGDLS, CDR2 YYNGEE. Trimming stripped 0 bases from V and 9 bases from J, with 7 bases between. The CDR3 loop is CASSVVGGEQFF. Written as DNA, the CDR3 is TGTGCCAGCAGCGTAGTAGGGGGTGAGCAGTTCTTC. The full variable domain, in which reference TRBV9 and TRBJ2-1 provide the parts outside the CDR3, is DSGVTQTPKHLITATGQRVTLRCSPRSGDLSVYWYQQSLDQGLQFLIQYYNGEERAKGNILERFSAQQFPDLHSELNLSSLELGDSALYFCASSVVGGEQFFGPGTRLTVL.

This clone was recorded once. The chain couples TRBV7-2 to TRBJ1-1, with D uncertain. CDR3 length: 17 amino acids. The V end was cut by 1 base, the J end by 3 bases, with 18 bases between. Germline V gene sequence: CDR1 SGHTA, CDR2 FQGNSA. The CDR3 loop reads CASSLERGNRAYTEAFF. The DNA of the CDR3 is TGTGCCAGCAGCTTAGAGCGGGGTAATCGAGCCTACACTGAAGCTTTCTTT.